These 21 T cell receptor beta chains were sequenced from one sample in a study of control samples from healthy donors and cancer patients. Produced via immunoSEQ multiplex PCR; TCRdb's table is partial and in-frame only. The data hold fewer than 200,000 clones, with about 94% observed a single time. The sequenced material came from blood. These receptors originate from a woman aged 60 to 75 in good health.

V and J are TRBV7-2 and TRBJ1-1; the D is unclear. The germline V gene has CDR1 SGHTA and CDR2 FQGNSA. Trimming removed 5 bases at V and 1 base at J, with 5 bases between. The CDR3 length is 12 residues. CDR3 protein: CASSPENTEAFF. The CDR3, as DNA: TGTGCCAGCAGCCCCGAGAACACTGAAGCTTTCTTT.

This sequence joins TRBV2 and TRBJ2-5; D possibly corresponds to TRBD2 (5 bases). The CDR3 is 13 residues long. The germline V gene has CDR1 SNHLY and CDR2 FYNNEI. The germline V and J ends were trimmed by 5 bases and 4 bases, with 11 bases remaining between them. For the CDR3, the DNA is TGTGCCAGCAGTACTAGGGCGGCAGAGACCCAGTACTTC. Encoded protein: CASSTRAAETQYF. Filled out from reference TRBV2 and TRBJ2-5, the complete variable domain reads EPEVTQTPSHQVTQMGQEVILRCVPISNHLYFYWYRQILGQKVEFLVSFYNNEISEKSEIFDDQFSVERPDGSNFTLKIRSTKLEDSAMYFCASSTRAAETQYFGPGTRLLVL.

J is TRBJ1-2 and V is TRBV4-3; maybe TRBD1 (5 bases). Germline V gene sequence: CDR1 LGHNA, CDR2 YSLEER. CDR3 length: 13 amino acids. Trimming removed 3 bases at V and 4 bases at J, with 9 bases between. CDR3 protein: CASSQQGSYGYTF. CDR3 DNA: TGCGCCAGCAGCCAGCAGGGCTCCTATGGCTACACCTTC.

This clone occurred once. The CDR3 reads CASSAGQGEQPQHF. In DNA form, the CDR3 reads TGTGCCAGCAGCGCCGGACAGGGTGAGCAGCCCCAGCATTTT. The V call is TRBV7-9, the J call TRBJ1-5; TRBD1 agrees at 8 bases. This CDR3 spans 14 amino acids. The germline CDR1 and CDR2 sequences are SEHNR and FQNEAQ (reference sequence). V lost 5 bases and J lost 7; bases outside the gene matches: 7.

The chain has TRBV7-3 and TRBJ2-2; 8 bases line up with TRBD2. CDR3 size: 16 residues. V trimming: 5 bases; J trimming: 1 base; junction bases outside the gene matches: 6. The germline CDR1 and CDR2 sequences are SGHTA and FQGTGA. CDR3 amino acids: CASSPWAGGNTGELFF. The CDR3 DNA follows: TGTGCCAGCAGCCCCTGGGCGGGGGGGAACACCGGGGAGCTGTTTTTT.

The CDR3 DNA reads TGTGCCAGCAGCCCTCCCCGGGGGGCCTCCTCTGGAAACACCATATATTTT. Encoded protein: CASSPPRGASSGNTIYF. The gene calls are TRBV7-9 and TRBJ1-3, with D possibly matching TRBD1 (6 bases). The V end lost 5 bases, the J end lost 0 bases, and 17 bases lay between the germline ends. Germline CDR1 is SEHNR and CDR2 is FQNEAQ (reference sequence). CDR3 length equals 17 residues.

This chain links TRBV3-1 (or the pseudogene TRBV3-2) with TRBJ1-3, with D possibly being TRBD1 (5 bases). Germline V gene sequence: CDR1 LGHDT, CDR2 YNNKEL (reference sequence). The V end was cut by 3 bases, the J end by 0 bases, with 12 bases between. The CDR3 runs to 16 residues. The CDR3 region has the DNA TGTGCCAGCAGCCACCTTACGACAGTCTCTGGAAACACCATATATTTT. Amino acids: CASSHLTTVSGNTIYF.

The rearrangement uses TRBV7-2 and TRBJ2-1; D ambiguous. CDR1 is SGHTA, CDR2 FQGNSA, per germline. This CDR3 spans 13 amino acids. Trimming pared 0 bases from V and 10 bases from J, leaving 10 bases between. This CDR3 is CASSLARSAEQFF. CDR3 DNA sequence: TGTGCCAGCAGCTTAGCTAGGTCGGCCGAGCAGTTCTTC.

This clone has just one count. The CDR3 region has the DNA TGTGCCAGCAGCTTACCAGGGGGGTCCTACGAGCAGTACTTC. Translated: CASSLPGGSYEQYF. The rearrangement links TRBV5-4 to TRBJ2-7, with D maybe TRBD1 (7 bases). The CDR3 runs to 14 residues. Per the germline V gene, CDR1 is SGHNT and CDR2 is YYREEE (reference sequence). Trimming stripped 2 bases from V and 1 base from J, with 10 bases between.

The V gene is TRBV7-8, the J gene TRBJ1-6, with D unclear. V was clipped by 1 base and J by 4 bases, with 8 bases between them. The CDR3 has 15 residues. Germline V gives CDR1 SGHVS, CDR2 FQNEAQ. The CDR3 here is CASSLEVRYNSPLHF. In nucleotides, the CDR3 is TGTGCCAGCAGCTTAGAGGTCAGATATAATTCACCCCTCCACTTT.

This rearrangement joins TRBV5-1 to TRBJ1-2; D may be TRBD1 (6 bases). Per germline, CDR1 SGHRS and CDR2 YFSETQ. This CDR3 has 17 residues. V was trimmed by 0 bases and J by 4 bases, leaving 19 bases between them. The CDR3 reads CASSLGGGNQPSYGYTF. For the CDR3, the DNA is TGCGCCAGCAGCTTGGGAGGGGGAAACCAGCCGAGCTATGGCTACACCTTC.

This sequence joins TRBV2 and TRBJ1-4, with a tentative D call TRBD1 (6 bases). Germline-derived CDR1 and CDR2 are SNHLY and FYNNEI. Trimming cost V 0 bases and J 8 bases, with 13 bases left between them. CDR3 length: 15 amino acids. This CDR3 reads CASSEARTVQEKLFF. The DNA for the CDR3 is TGTGCCAGCAGTGAAGCTAGGACAGTCCAGGAAAAACTGTTTTTT.

The V call is TRBV7-3, the J call TRBJ2-2; maybe TRBD2 (5 bases). The germline gives CDR1 SGHTA, CDR2 FQGTGA. V lost 5 bases and J 5 bases, leaving 18 bases between the germline ends. The CDR3 spans 16 residues. CDR3: CASSLRGSVGTGELFF. CDR3 nucleotides: TGTGCCAGCAGCCTAAGAGGTAGCGTAGGAACCGGGGAGCTGTTTTTT.

J is TRBJ2-3 and V is TRBV24-1; D perhaps matches TRBD2 (6 bases). CDR3 length: 14 amino acids. Germline V gives CDR1 KGHDR, CDR2 SFDVKD. V was shortened by 4 bases and J by 1 base, with 8 bases between the two germline ends. This CDR3 is CATSDPGGTDTQYF. Here the CDR3 DNA reads TGTGCCACCAGTGACCCGGGGGGCACAGATACGCAGTATTTT.

This chain uses TRBV9 with TRBJ1-4, with D unclear. Trimming took 1 base from V and 0 from J, leaving 10 bases between them. The CDR3 sequence is 16 residues long. The germline V gene encodes CDR1 SGDLS and CDR2 YYNGEE. The CDR3 sequence: CASSVWPDSTNEKLFF. The CDR3 DNA sequence: TGTGCCAGCAGCGTATGGCCCGACTCAACTAATGAAAAACTGTTTTTT.

The J gene is TRBJ2-5, the V gene TRBV9; possibly TRBD2 for D (5 bases). With 2 bases removed from V and 5 bases from J, the gap between germline ends came to 13 bases. This CDR3 contains 14 residues. The V gene's germline CDR1 is SGDLS and CDR2 YYNGEE. CDR3 amino acids: CASSVSGSVETQYF. The DNA of the CDR3 is TGTGCCAGCAGCGTTTCGGGGTCGGTGGAGACCCAGTACTTC.

The chain links TRBV10-2 to TRBJ1-2; the D gene is possibly TRBD1 (5 bases). Trimming cost V 7 bases and J 0 bases, with 12 bases left between them. This CDR3 has 14 residues. In germline, CDR1 is WSHSY, CDR2 SAAADI. CDR3 in amino acids: CASKTDYTNYGYTF. The DNA of the CDR3 is TGCGCCAGCAAGACAGATTACACTAACTATGGCTACACCTTC.

The count of this clone is one. V and J are TRBV10-3 and TRBJ2-3, with D unclear. Per germline, CDR1 ENHRY and CDR2 SYGVKD. V lost 4 bases, J lost 5 bases, and 4 bases lay in between. The CDR3 has 11 residues. CDR3 protein: CAISVLDTQYF. CDR3 coding DNA: TGTGCCATCAGTGTATTAGATACGCAGTATTTT.

The chain uses TRBV5-5 and TRBJ2-7; 10 positions match TRBD1. The V gene end was trimmed by 3 bases and the J gene end by 2 bases; junction bases not matched to a gene: 5. CDR1 SGHKS and CDR2 YYEKEE come from the germline V gene (reference sequence). This CDR3 is built from 15 residues. CDR3 amino acids: CASSWTGGTPYEQYF. The CDR3 DNA is TGTGCCAGCAGCTGGACAGGGGGTACTCCCTACGAGCAGTACTTC. Full variable domain (rest looked up from reference TRBV5-5 and TRBJ2-7): DAGVTQSPTHLIKTRGQQVTLRCSPISGHKSVSWYQQVLGQGPQFIFQYYEKEERGRGNFPDRFSARQFPNYSSELNVNALLLGDSALYLCASSWTGGTPYEQYFGPGTRLTVT.

This chain links TRBV11-3 with TRBJ2-3; 9 bases map to TRBD2. Trimming took 3 bases from V and 5 from J; bases not matched to a gene: 6. There are 15 residues in the CDR3. Per germline, CDR1 SGHNT and CDR2 YENEEA. CDR3 sequence: CASSLRGGRGDTQYF. Here the CDR3 DNA reads TGTGCCAGCAGCTTGCGGGGGGGCCGGGGAGATACGCAGTATTTT. Together with reference TRBV11-3 and TRBJ2-3, the CDR3 gives the full variable domain: EAGVVQSPRYKIIEKKQPVAFWCNPISGHNTLYWYLQNLGQGPELLIRYENEEAVDDSQLPKDRFSAERLKGVDSTLKIQPAELGDSAVYLCASSLRGGRGDTQYFGPGTRLTVL.

The chain combines TRBV3-1 (or the pseudogene TRBV3-2) with TRBJ1-6; no definite D call. This CDR3 region has 17 residues. Germline V gives CDR1 LGHDT, CDR2 YNNKEL (reference sequence). The V and J ends lost 1 base and 3 bases respectively, with 13 bases between them. The CDR3 reads CASSQGGVGIYNSPLHF. DNA of the CDR3: TGTGCCAGCAGCCAAGGCGGTGTGGGGATCTATAATTCACCCCTCCACTTT.